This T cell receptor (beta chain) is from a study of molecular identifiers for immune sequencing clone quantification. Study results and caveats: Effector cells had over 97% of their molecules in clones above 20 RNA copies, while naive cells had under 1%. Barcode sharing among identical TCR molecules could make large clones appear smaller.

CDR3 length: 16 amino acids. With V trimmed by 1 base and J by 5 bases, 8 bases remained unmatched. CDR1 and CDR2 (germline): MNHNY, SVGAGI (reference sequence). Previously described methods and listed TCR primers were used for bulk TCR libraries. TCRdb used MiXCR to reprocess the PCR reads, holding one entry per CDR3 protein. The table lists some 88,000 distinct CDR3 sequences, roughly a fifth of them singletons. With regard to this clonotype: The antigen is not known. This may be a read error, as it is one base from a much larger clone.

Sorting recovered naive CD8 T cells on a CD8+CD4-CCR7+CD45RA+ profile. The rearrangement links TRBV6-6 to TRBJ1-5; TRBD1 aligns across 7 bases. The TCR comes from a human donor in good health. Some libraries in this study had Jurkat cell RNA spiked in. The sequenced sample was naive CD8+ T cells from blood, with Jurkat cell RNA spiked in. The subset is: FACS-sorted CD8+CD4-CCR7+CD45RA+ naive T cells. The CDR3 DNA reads TGTGCCAGCAGTTACTTCCGGGACAGCCCTGATCAGCCCCAGCATTTT. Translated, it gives CASSYFRDSPDQPQHF.